This section outlines one T cell receptor (beta chain) sequence together with its context. Cells sorted as Tregs were CD4+, CD25+ and CD127-/low. TCRdb re-called the 5' RACE reads through MiXCR, storing one row per CDR3 protein. In the table there are 8,600 or so distinct CDR3 sequences, around 52% of which are singletons. The CDR3 is 16 amino acids. Losses at the gene ends were 2 bases for V and 7 bases for J; bases not matched to a gene: 11. The germline V gene has CDR1 MNHEY and CDR2 SVGAGI. This chain connects TRBV6-5 to TRBJ2-1; 7 bases map to TRBD1. Sequencing input: Tregs sorted from a lymph node. The receptor comes from a female donor with breast cancer. The CDR3 sequence: CASSYRGRTGRNEQFF. The CDR3 DNA is TGTGCCAGCAGTTACAGGGGGCGGACGGGGCGGAATGAGCAGTTCTTC.